One sample yielded the 30 T cell receptor beta chains listed below, sequenced in a study of T-cell memory formation after mild COVID-19. TCRdb reprocessed the 5' RACE reads with MiXCR, giving one entry per CDR3 protein. Here the sample spans some 300,000 distinct CDR3 sequences, 20% to 25% being singletons. The material sequenced was PBMCs or a T cell subset sorted from them (not recorded which). These receptor sequences come from a man aged 18-30 years who had mild COVID-19 (a few samples of this study predate the infection). Cell type and time point are not known.

Many counts were recorded for this clonotype. The rearrangement uses TRBV23-1 and TRBJ2-1; no firm D call. TRBV23-1 is an ORF, with its function uncertain. V gave up 6 bases and J gave up 14 bases, with 5 bases separating them. The CDR3 contains 8 residues. The CDR3, as DNA: TGCGCCAGCAGCAAGGAGTTCTTC. Protein: CASSKEFF.

The chain combines TRBV7-9 with TRBJ1-5; TRBD1 is a possible D gene (5 bases). This CDR3 has 13 residues. From germline, CDR1 is SEHNR and CDR2 FQNEAQ (reference sequence). Trimming pared 5 bases from V and 4 bases from J, leaving 9 bases between. The CDR3 loop reads CASSTTENQPQHF. The CDR3 DNA reads as TGTGCCAGCAGCACGACAGAAAATCAGCCCCAGCATTTT.

J is TRBJ2-3 and V is TRBV9, with 13 nucleotides matching TRBD2. Germline CDR1 and CDR2: SGDLS and YYNGEE. This CDR3 is built from 15 residues. V was pared by 4 bases and J by 5 bases, with 4 bases of the junction left unmatched. The CDR3 DNA follows: TGTGCCAGCAGCACTAGCGGGGGGGCTGAAGATACGCAGTATTTT. Amino acids: CASSTSGGAEDTQYF.

The chain joins TRBV4-3 to TRBJ2-7; D unclear. CDR3 length equals 17 residues. V shed 0 bases and J shed 4 bases, with 19 bases lying between them. CDR1 LGHNA and CDR2 YSLEER come from the germline V gene. The CDR3 region has the DNA TGCGCCAGCAGCCAAGATCGAGGCCACCTGAACGCATACGAGCAGTACTTC. Its translation is CASSQDRGHLNAYEQYF.

This clonotype was seen more than once but under ten times. The genes are TRBV29-1 and TRBJ1-2, with D possibly TRBD1 on 6 matching bases. The V end lost 3 bases, the J end lost 3 bases, and 14 bases lay between the germline ends. The CDR3 length is 14 residues. CDR1 is SQVTM, CDR2 ANQGSEA, per germline. Written as DNA, the CDR3 is TGCAGCGTTGATCCGGGGGCCGGCGACTATGGCTACACCTTC. Translated, it gives CSVDPGAGDYGYTF.

Ten or more counts support this clonotype. The chain is built from TRBV12-3 or TRBV12-4 and TRBJ1-5; 9 positions agree with TRBD1. J was trimmed by 2 bases and V by 5 bases; bases with no gene match: 7. The CDR3 is 16 residues long. CDR3 sequence: CASSPQGAGRNQPQHF. CDR3 DNA: TGTGCCAGCAGTCCACAGGGGGCAGGTCGCAATCAGCCCCAGCATTTT.

V is TRBV11-2 and J is TRBJ2-3; D is uncertain. Germline V gene data show CDR1 as SGHAT and CDR2 as FQNNGV. V was cut by 2 bases and J by 0 bases, with 12 bases left in between. The CDR3 covers 16 residues. The CDR3 bases are TGTGCCAGCAGCTTATTCCCACATCGTAGCACAGATACGCAGTATTTT. Its protein product is CASSLFPHRSTDTQYF. Looking up the rest from reference TRBV11-2 and TRBJ2-3 gives the full variable domain: EAGVAQSPRYKIIEKRQSVAFWCNPISGHATLYWYQQILGQGPKLLIQFQNNGVVDDSQLPKDRFSAERLKGVDSTLKIQPAKLEDSAVYLCASSLFPHRSTDTQYFGPGTRLTVL.

The J gene is TRBJ2-3, the V gene TRBV9; 9 positions agree with TRBD1. This CDR3 is built from 16 residues. Losses at the gene ends were 3 bases for V and 0 bases for J; bases not matched to a gene: 5. Germline CDR1 reads SGDLS; CDR2 reads YYNGEE. CDR3 nucleotide sequence: TGTGCCAGCAGCGCCGGACAGGGGATGAGCACAGATACGCAGTATTTT. It is translated as CASSAGQGMSTDTQYF.

This clonotype appeared many times. The chain recombines TRBV7-2 with TRBJ2-5; perhaps TRBD2 as D (5 bases). Germline V lookup: CDR1 SGHTA, CDR2 FQGNSA. The CDR3 loop spans 14 amino acids. Trimming left V 4 bases short and J 0 bases short, with 9 bases between. In DNA, the CDR3 is TGTGCCAGCAGCTGGACGAGGGACCAAGAGACCCAGTACTTC. Its translation is CASSWTRDQETQYF. The full variable domain, completed using reference TRBV7-2 and TRBJ2-5, is GAGVSQSPSNKVTEKGKDVELRCDPISGHTALYWYRQSLGQGLEFLIYFQGNSAPDKSGLPSDRFSAERTGGSVSTLTIQRTQQEDSAVYLCASSWTRDQETQYFGPGTRLLVL.

This clonotype has only a few counts. The chain links TRBV6-1 to TRBJ2-7; 11 bases match TRBD1. Germline CDR1 and CDR2: MNHNS and SASEGT. The CDR3 sequence is 14 residues long. The V gene end was trimmed by 9 bases and the J gene end by 6 bases; junction bases not matched to a gene: 10. Here the CDR3 DNA reads TGTGCCAGTGGTGTCGGACAGGGGGCTCTCGAGCAGTACTTC. It encodes CASGVGQGALEQYF.

A few counts support this clonotype. V is TRBV5-1 and J is TRBJ2-5; D ambiguous. The V and J ends lost 7 bases and 0 bases respectively, with 7 bases between them. Germline CDR1 reads SGHRS; CDR2 reads YFSETQ. CDR3 size: 12 residues. The CDR3 protein is CASAEDQETQYF. CDR3 sequence (DNA): TGCGCCAGCGCAGAAGACCAAGAGACCCAGTACTTC.

This clonotype has just a few counts. J is TRBJ2-5 and V is TRBV4-1; a possible D gene is TRBD1 (5 bases). Trimming took 3 bases from V and 5 from J, leaving 10 bases between them. Germline loops: CDR1 MGHRA, CDR2 YSYEKL. The CDR3 runs 13 residues. CDR3 nucleotides: TGCGCCAGCAGCCACAGACAGTACGAGACCCAGTACTTC. Its protein product is CASSHRQYETQYF.

This clonotype was counted only a few times. This rearrangement joins TRBV6-5 to TRBJ1-6; D is unclear. This CDR3 region has 13 residues. Germline assignment: CDR1 MNHEY and CDR2 SVGAGI. V lost 3 bases and J 14 bases, leaving 14 bases between the germline ends. The CDR3 bases are TGTGCCAGCAGTTATGTCCCGACTAGGGCCCTCCACTTT. Translated, it gives CASSYVPTRALHF.

This clonotype has a count of ten or more. This chain links TRBV2 with TRBJ1-5; no firm D call. The CDR3 has 12 residues. The V end lost 3 bases, the J end lost 5 bases, and 5 bases lay between the germline ends. The germline CDR1 and CDR2 sequences are SNHLY and FYNNEI. The CDR3 sequence is CASSDGYQPQHF. The CDR3 DNA is TGTGCCAGCAGTGACGGGTATCAGCCCCAGCATTTT.

The V call is TRBV5-6, the J call TRBJ2-5, with 7 bases aligning to TRBD1. V was clipped by 4 bases and J by 1 base; unmatched bases: 7. Germline assignment: CDR1 SGHDT and CDR2 YYEEEE. CDR3 length: 15 residues. CDR3 nucleotides: TGTGCCAGCAGCCACCGACAGGGCCGCCAAGAGACCCAGTACTTC. Its protein is CASSHRQGRQETQYF.

In this sample, this clonotype turned up a few times. The chain recombines TRBV29-1 with TRBJ2-1; TRBD2 might be the D (5 bases). Germline V gene data show CDR1 as SQVTM and CDR2 as ANQGSEA. Trimming removed 4 bases from V and 4 bases from J, with 20 bases in between. The CDR3 is made up of 16 amino acids. DNA for the CDR3: TGCAGCGTTGGGGAGTTGGGCACACGGGAATACAATGAGCAGTTCTTC. It specifies CSVGELGTREYNEQFF.

The table lists this clonotype with a few counts. The chain is built from TRBV19 and TRBJ1-5; D is ambiguous. V lost 5 bases, J lost 9 bases, and 8 bases lay in between. CDR1 is LNHDA and CDR2 is SQIVND in the germline V gene (reference sequence). The CDR3 length is 11 residues. CDR3 sequence reads: CASSSTRPQHF. CDR3 bases: TGTGCCAGTAGTTCGACGCGGCCCCAGCATTTT.

This clonotype was recorded a few times. The V and J genes are TRBV6-2 or TRBV6-3 and TRBJ2-3; D remains ambiguous. This CDR3 has 15 amino acids. Germline loops: CDR1 MNHEY, CDR2 SVGEGT. V lost 7 bases and J lost 0, with 14 bases in between. In nucleotides, the CDR3 is TGTGCCAGCACTTTCCGGCGAACTAGCACAGATACGCAGTATTTT. The encoded protein is CASTFRRTSTDTQYF.

This clonotype was seen a few times. The genes are TRBV4-1 and TRBJ2-1; D might be TRBD2 (6 bases). V lost 0 bases to trimming and J lost 0 bases, with 9 bases between them. CDR3 length: 16 amino acids. The germline V gene encodes CDR1 MGHRA and CDR2 YSYEKL. CDR3 nucleotide sequence: TGCGCCAGCAGCCAAGAAAGCGGGCCCTCCTACAATGAGCAGTTCTTC. Residues: CASSQESGPSYNEQFF.

This clonotype was seen more than once but under ten times. The chain carries TRBV6-5 and TRBJ1-3, with D possibly TRBD1 on 5 matching bases. The CDR3 has 14 amino acids. Trimming pared 0 bases from V and 8 bases from J, leaving 11 bases between. Germline assignment: CDR1 MNHEY and CDR2 SVGAGI. The CDR3 nucleotides are TGTGCCAGCAGTTACTCGGCAGGGCCAGACACCATATATTTT. Its protein product is CASSYSAGPDTIYF.

At least ten counts were recorded for this clonotype. This chain joins TRBV6-2 or TRBV6-3 and TRBJ1-1; 7 positions match TRBD1. In germline, CDR1 is MNHEY, CDR2 SVGEGT. The CDR3 is 13 amino acids. With 8 bases clipped from V and 4 bases from J, the junction kept 7 bases outside the gene matches. For the CDR3, the DNA is TGTGCCAGCGCTTTACAGGGGCTCACTGAAGCTTTCTTT. Encoded protein: CASALQGLTEAFF.

This sequence joins TRBV2 and TRBJ2-2; TRBD1 is a possible D gene (7 bases). This CDR3 region has 16 residues. V was trimmed by 3 bases and J by 7 bases, leaving 18 bases between them. Germline V gene lookup returns CDR1 SNHLY and CDR2 FYNNEI. CDR3 DNA: TGTGCCAGCAGTGATCCAGGGGGGTCGCGAGGCGGGGAGCTGTTTTTT. Amino acid sequence: CASSDPGGSRGGELFF.

This clonotype came up many times. The rearrangement links TRBV29-1 to TRBJ2-5; 8 nucleotides match TRBD2. The CDR3 consists of 14 residues. V trimming: 4 bases; J trimming: 3 bases; junction bases outside the gene matches: 7. The germline V gene has CDR1 SQVTM and CDR2 ANQGSEA. CDR3 coding DNA: TGCAGCGTTGGGCCGGGGGGGAGGAAAGAGACCCAGTACTTC. Its translation is CSVGPGGRKETQYF. Drawing the rest from reference TRBV29-1 and TRBJ2-5, the complete variable domain is SAVISQKPSRDICQRGTSLTIQCQVDSQVTMMFWYRQQPGQSLTLIATANQGSEATYESGFVIDKFPISRPNLTFSTLTVSNMSPEDSSIYLCSVGPGGRKETQYFGPGTRLLVL.

This chain links TRBV21-1 with TRBJ2-7. TRBV21-1 is assigned pseudogene status. This CDR3 has 12 residues. In DNA form, the CDR3 reads TGTGCCAGCAGCAAAGTAGTGGTCCTACGGTACGTC. This codes for CASSKVVVLRYV.

The gene calls are TRBV7-2 and TRBJ1-6; D not certain. There are 15 residues in the CDR3. Germline CDR1 is SGHTA and CDR2 is FQGNSA. V was clipped by 5 bases and J by 7 bases, with 15 bases between them. The CDR3 reads CASSPVGPGNSPLHF. The DNA for the CDR3 is TGTGCCAGCAGCCCCGTTGGACCGGGGAATTCACCCCTCCACTTT.

The V gene is TRBV6-2 or TRBV6-3, the J gene TRBJ2-7; TRBD2 aligns across 7 bases. Trimming removed 7 bases from V and 8 bases from J; junction bases left unmatched: 14. This CDR3 is built from 14 residues. Germline CDR1 is MNHEY and CDR2 is SVGEGT. Here the CDR3 reads CASTSGTTSWQQYF. The DNA for the CDR3 is TGTGCCAGCACCTCCGGGACTACCTCCTGGCAGCAGTACTTC.

The rearrangement joins TRBV5-5 to TRBJ2-3, with TRBD2 identical over 10 bases. V was pared by 0 bases and J by 7 bases, with 8 bases of the junction left unmatched. The length of the CDR3 is 16 residues. The germline gives CDR1 SGHKS, CDR2 YYEKEE (reference sequence). Written as DNA, the CDR3 is TGTGCCAGCAGCTTGGCCCCGGGACTAGCGATATATACGCAGTATTTT. Protein: CASSLAPGLAIYTQYF. Full variable domain (remainder filled in from reference TRBV5-5 and TRBJ2-3): DAGVTQSPTHLIKTRGQQVTLRCSPISGHKSVSWYQQVLGQGPQFIFQYYEKEERGRGNFPDRFSARQFPNYSSELNVNALLLGDSALYLCASSLAPGLAIYTQYFGPGTRLTVL.

This clonotype was seen more than once but under ten times. This chain connects TRBV20-1 to TRBJ1-1, with D possibly being TRBD1 (6 bases). The germline CDR1 and CDR2 sequences are DFQATT and SNEGSKA (reference sequence). Between the trimmed V and J ends, which lost 3 bases and 6 bases, there was a span of 14 bases. The CDR3 is 13 residues long. The CDR3 spells CSASKGEGAEAFF. The CDR3, as DNA: TGCAGTGCTAGTAAGGGGGAAGGCGCTGAAGCTTTCTTT.

As for this clonotype: Being one base from a much bigger clone, this may be a read error. This chain joins TRBV5-1 and TRBJ1-6; D is undetermined. The CDR3 covers 15 residues. The germline gives CDR1 SGHRS, CDR2 YFSETQ. The CDR3 nucleotides are TGCGCCAGCAGCTTGGAAGGGCCTGATAATTCACCCCTCAACTTT. The encoded protein is CASSLEGPDNSPLNF.

This clonotype came up once. The chain employs TRBV19 and TRBJ2-1; no firm D call. V was shortened by 3 bases and J by 7 bases, with 10 bases between the two germline ends. The CDR3 covers 13 residues. Germline CDR1 LNHDA, CDR2 SQIVND (reference sequence). CDR3 in amino acids: CASSIGTVNEQFF. DNA for the CDR3: TGTGCCAGTAGTATCGGTACAGTGAATGAGCAGTTCTTC.